The 23 T cell receptor beta chains given below trace back to one sample, sequenced in a study of identifying expanded T cells in peripheral blood. Clones were read by immunoSEQ multiplex PCR, and TCRdb kept only the in-frame ones, dropping some. The sample shows around 120,000 clones, approximately 84% of them seen only once. The sequenced sample consisted of blood. These receptors were collected from a person aged 18-70 years in good health.

The genes are TRBV6-5 and TRBJ1-2, with TRBD1 as a possible D gene (6 bases). Trimming shortened V by 7 bases and J by 4 bases, and 10 bases separated the two germline ends. The CDR3 extends over 12 amino acids. The V gene's germline CDR1 is MNHEY and CDR2 SVGAGI. CDR3 DNA sequence: TGTGCCAGCACCGAGACAGGCTATGGCTACACCTTC. Translated, it gives CASTETGYGYTF.

This sequence joins TRBV10-1 and TRBJ1-5, with D possibly matching TRBD1 (5 bases). Trimming cost V 6 bases and J 4 bases, with 10 bases left between them. The CDR3 has 13 residues. Germline CDR1 is WNHNN and CDR2 is SYGVQD (reference sequence). The CDR3 DNA sequence: TGCGCCAGCAGCGGGACGGGAAATCAGCCCCAGCATTTT. Its protein product is CASSGTGNQPQHF.

The J gene is TRBJ2-3, the V gene TRBV11-1; no clear D. V lost 1 base to trimming and J lost 1 base, with 9 bases between them. This CDR3 has 15 residues. Germline V gene sequence: CDR1 SGHAT, CDR2 FQDESV (reference sequence). As DNA, the CDR3 is TGTGCCAGCAGCTTAGACATATCCGGCACAGATACGCAGTATTTT. This encodes CASSLDISGTDTQYF.

The V and J genes are TRBV19 and TRBJ1-4, with 7 positions matching TRBD1. V was pared by 9 bases and J by 8 bases, with 12 bases of the junction left unmatched. The germline V gene has CDR1 LNHDA and CDR2 SQIVND (reference sequence). The CDR3 has 14 amino acids. The CDR3 is CASRNRGEGEKLFF. The CDR3 coding sequence is TGTGCCAGCAGAAACAGGGGCGAGGGCGAAAAACTGTTTTTT.

This chain links TRBV19 with TRBJ2-1, with a possible D match to TRBD1 (6 bases). Deletions cut 5 bases from V and 8 bases from J, with 13 bases between. The V gene's germline CDR1 is LNHDA and CDR2 SQIVND (reference sequence). This CDR3 comprises 13 residues. This CDR3 is CASSLFPGDEQFF. The CDR3 DNA reads TGTGCCAGTAGTCTATTCCCAGGGGATGAGCAGTTCTTC.

This clone was seen a single time. This chain uses TRBV29-1 with TRBJ2-5, with 7 bases that match TRBD1. J gave up 1 base and V 5 bases, and 1 base lay outside the gene matches. Germline lookup yields CDR1 SQVTM and CDR2 ANQGSEA. The CDR3 totals 12 residues. The CDR3 is CSVRQGQETQYF. Written as DNA, the CDR3 is TGCAGCGTTAGACAGGGCCAAGAGACCCAGTACTTC.

This clone is a singleton in its sample. The rearrangement joins TRBV7-8 to TRBJ2-7, with D possibly matching TRBD1 (5 bases). V was trimmed by 3 bases and J by 3 bases, leaving 9 bases between them. Germline CDR1 is SGHVS and CDR2 is FQNEAQ. The CDR3 consists of 13 residues. The CDR3 DNA follows: TGTGCCAGCAGCTTGCAGGGCGACTACGAGCAGTACTTC. It is translated as CASSLQGDYEQYF.

The V gene is TRBV28, the J gene TRBJ2-7; the match to TRBD2 covers 13 bases. Losses at the gene ends were 3 bases for V and 2 bases for J; bases not matched to a gene: 10. Germline CDR1 is MDHEN and CDR2 is SYDVKM. This CDR3 has 18 residues. CDR3 DNA sequence: TGTGCCAGCAGTTTTGGACTAGCGGGGGCCAGACTTACCTACGAGCAGTACTTC. Translating gives CASSFGLAGARLTYEQYF.

The chain has TRBV29-1 and TRBJ2-5; D is uncertain. CDR3 length: 9 amino acids. V was shortened by 6 bases and J by 5 bases, with 4 bases between the two germline ends. Germline assignment: CDR1 SQVTM and CDR2 ANQGSEA. This CDR3 reads CSVDETQYF. The DNA of the CDR3 is TGCAGCGTGGATGAGACCCAGTACTTC.

This clone was seen just once. The J gene is TRBJ2-2, the V gene TRBV5-1; 12 nucleotides align to TRBD2. The CDR3 spans 17 residues. Germline V gene data show CDR1 as SGHRS and CDR2 as YFSETQ. V lost 0 bases, J lost 0 bases, and 0 bases stayed unmatched. CDR3 region: CASSLGLAGANTGELFF. The CDR3 DNA follows: TGCGCCAGCAGCTTGGGACTAGCGGGGGCGAACACCGGGGAGCTGTTTTTT. The full variable domain, its missing parts supplied by reference TRBV5-1 and TRBJ2-2, is KAGVTQTPRYLIKTRGQQVTLSCSPISGHRSVSWYQQTPGQGLQFLFEYFSETQRNKGNFPGRFSGRQFSNSRSEMNVSTLELGDSALYLCASSLGLAGANTGELFFGEGSRLTVL.

The V call is TRBV30, the J call TRBJ2-2; tentative D call: TRBD2 (5 bases). CDR1 and CDR2 from the germline V gene are GTSNPN and SVGIG (reference sequence). V was clipped by 1 base and J by 7 bases, with 16 bases between them. CDR3 length equals 15 residues. The CDR3 loop reads CAWSDGHRGDGELFF. CDR3 DNA sequence: TGTGCCTGGAGTGATGGGCACCGGGGAGACGGGGAGCTGTTTTTT.

This chain links TRBV6-5 with TRBJ2-7; D perhaps matches TRBD1 (7 bases). This CDR3 is built from 14 residues. V was trimmed by 2 bases and J by 3 bases, leaving 11 bases between them. Germline V gene sequence: CDR1 MNHEY, CDR2 SVGAGI. DNA of the CDR3: TGTGCCAGCAGTTACAGGCAGGGGGGCTACGAGCAGTACTTC. Its translation: CASSYRQGGYEQYF.

V is TRBV5-4 and J is TRBJ2-7; 14 bases map to TRBD2. In germline, CDR1 is SGHNT, CDR2 YYREEE (reference sequence). The J segment lost 7 bases and the V segment lost 4 bases, leaving 10 bases of the junction unmatched. The length of the CDR3 is 16 residues. CDR3 sequence (DNA): TGTGCCAGCAGCGCGCTACCGACTAGCGGGGGGGCTGAGCAGTACTTC. Encoded protein: CASSALPTSGGAEQYF.

The rearrangement joins TRBV30 to TRBJ1-1; the D gene is possibly TRBD1 (6 bases). V gave up 2 bases and J gave up 2 bases, with 12 bases separating them. CDR3 length: 14 residues. Per germline, CDR1 GTSNPN and CDR2 SVGIG (reference sequence). The CDR3 sequence is CAWSRTAYNTEAFF. DNA of the CDR3: TGTGCCTGGAGTAGGACAGCTTATAACACTGAAGCTTTCTTT.

The chain uses TRBV27 and TRBJ2-7; tentatively, D is TRBD1 or TRBD2 (7 bases each). Per the germline V gene, CDR1 is MNHEY and CDR2 is SMNVEV (reference sequence). There are 19 residues in the CDR3. V lost 3 bases to trimming and J lost 5 bases, with 29 bases between them. CDR3 in amino acids: CASSFPRGGATLSMDEQYF. In DNA, the CDR3 is TGTGCCAGCAGTTTCCCCAGGGGGGGGGCAACACTTAGTATGGACGAGCAGTACTTC.

The J gene is TRBJ1-5, the V gene TRBV7-8; D unresolved. CDR1 and CDR2 (germline): SGHVS, FQNEAQ. This CDR3 has 13 amino acids. Deletions cut 1 base from V and 11 bases from J, with 12 bases between. The CDR3 DNA is TGTGCCAGCAGCTTAGTGGAGGCAAATTCCCAGCATTTT. This sequence encodes CASSLVEANSQHF.

V gene TRBV4-1 combines with J gene TRBJ2-2; no definite D call. Trimming stripped 4 bases from V and 8 bases from J, with 5 bases between. Germline loops: CDR1 MGHRA, CDR2 YSYEKL. CDR3 length equals 11 residues. CDR3: CASSRPGELFF. In DNA form, the CDR3 reads TGCGCCAGCAGCCGTCCAGGGGAGCTGTTTTTT.

The V call is TRBV7-8, the J call TRBJ1-2; the D is unclear. Germline V gene sequence: CDR1 SGHVS, CDR2 FQNEAQ. This CDR3 spans 18 amino acids. Trimming removed 5 bases from V and 2 bases from J, with 24 bases in between. This CDR3 reads CASSRRPRDEGGNYGYTF. The CDR3 nucleotides are TGTGCCAGCAGCCGGAGACCGAGAGATGAAGGAGGAAACTATGGCTACACCTTC. Full variable domain (rest looked up from reference TRBV7-8 and TRBJ1-2): GAGVSQSPRYKVAKRGQDVALRCDPISGHVSLFWYQQALGQGPEFLTYFQNEAQLDKSGLPSDRFFAERPEGSVSTLKIQRTQQEDSAVYLCASSRRPRDEGGNYGYTFGSGTRLTVV.

The J gene is TRBJ2-1, the V gene TRBV7-2; 14 bases are shared with TRBD2. This CDR3 comprises 13 residues. V trimming: 5 bases; J trimming: 14 bases; junction bases outside the gene matches: 5. CDR1 is SGHTA and CDR2 is FQGNSA in the germline V gene. As DNA, the CDR3 is TGTGCCAGCAGCCGCGGACTAGCGGGGGGCAAGTTCTTC. Encoded protein: CASSRGLAGGKFF.

The CDR3 region has the DNA TGTGCCAGCTCACGCGACAGGGTACCGAACACCGGGGAGCTGTTTTTT. Translated, it gives CASSRDRVPNTGELFF. The gene calls are TRBV18 and TRBJ2-2; 7 nucleotides line up with TRBD1. Germline V gene sequence: CDR1 KGHSH, CDR2 LQKENI. This CDR3 is 16 amino acids long. Trimming at V came to 4 bases and at J to 0 bases, leaving 5 bases not matched to a gene.

This clone has only one observation. The chain uses TRBV9 and TRBJ1-3; D is unresolved. This CDR3 contains 15 residues. The germline CDR1 and CDR2 sequences are SGDLS and YYNGEE. Trimming shortened V by 3 bases and J by 0 bases, and 10 bases separated the two germline ends. The DNA of the CDR3 is TGTGCCAGCAGCGAGACACATTTCTCTGGAAACACCATATATTTT. Its translation: CASSETHFSGNTIYF.

CDR3: CSVEGLAENYNEQFF. In nucleotides, the CDR3 is TGCAGCGTTGAAGGACTAGCGGAAAACTACAATGAGCAGTTCTTC. The chain carries TRBV29-1 and TRBJ2-1, with 9 nucleotides matching TRBD2. The CDR3 extends over 15 amino acids. Germline loops: CDR1 SQVTM, CDR2 ANQGSEA. V shed 1 base, J shed 3 bases, and the junction held 4 bases outside the gene matches.

This rearrangement joins TRBV5-1 to TRBJ2-1, with 9 bases aligning to TRBD2. V lost 6 bases and J lost 6; bases outside the gene matches: 7. From germline, CDR1 is SGHRS and CDR2 YFSETQ. The CDR3 is 14 amino acids. CDR3 sequence: CASTIAGAVNEQFF. CDR3 nucleotides: TGCGCCAGCACAATAGCGGGGGCTGTCAATGAGCAGTTCTTC.